Listed here are 19 T cell receptor beta chains from one sample, sequenced in a study of control samples from healthy donors and cancer patients. Sequencing used immunoSEQ multiplex PCR; TCRdb keeps in-frame clones, though not all of them. The sample shows around 85,000 clones, approximately 91% of them seen only once. The sample was blood. Every receptor here comes from a woman aged 60 to 75 in good health.

The chain combines TRBV18 with TRBJ2-1; TRBD1 agrees at 11 bases. Germline assignment: CDR1 KGHSH and CDR2 LQKENI. V gave up 6 bases and J gave up 9 bases; unmatched junction bases: 4. This CDR3 has 13 residues. In nucleotides, the CDR3 is TGTGCCAGCTCGGACAGGGGGCCTTCTGAGCAGTTCTTC. This translates into CASSDRGPSEQFF.

This chain uses TRBV7-2 with TRBJ2-7, with D possibly being TRBD2 (7 bases). Germline loops: CDR1 SGHTA, CDR2 FQGNSA. The ends were cut back, 5 bases at V and 7 bases at J, with 18 bases in the middle. The CDR3 contains 14 residues. The CDR3 DNA is TGTGCCAGCAGCCTCTGGGAGGGGGTCGGGGAGCAGTACTTC. Protein: CASSLWEGVGEQYF.

This chain links TRBV7-8 with TRBJ1-3; perhaps TRBD1 as D (6 bases). This CDR3 spans 14 amino acids. From germline, CDR1 is SGHVS and CDR2 FQNEAQ. V lost 5 bases to trimming and J lost 3 bases, with 11 bases between them. Written as DNA, the CDR3 is TGTGCCAGCAGCAAGGGGGGCAATGGAAACACCATATATTTT. Its protein product is CASSKGGNGNTIYF.

This chain joins TRBV5-1 and TRBJ2-7; 9 bases fit TRBD1. The CDR3 consists of 16 residues. Trimming removed 2 bases from V and 1 base from J; junction bases left unmatched: 7. CDR1 and CDR2 (germline): SGHRS, YFSETQ. CDR3 protein: CASSFGQGRGSYEQYF. The CDR3 nucleotides read TGCGCCAGCAGCTTTGGACAGGGGAGAGGGTCCTACGAGCAGTACTTC.

The genes are TRBV7-9 and TRBJ1-2; perhaps TRBD1 as D (5 bases). Trimming took off 5 bases at V and 10 bases at J, with 20 bases between the two ends. The germline V gene encodes CDR1 SEHNR and CDR2 FQNEAQ (reference sequence). This CDR3 comprises 14 residues. The CDR3 reads CASSNKIGVSDYTF. The DNA of the CDR3 is TGTGCCAGCAGCAATAAGATAGGGGTTAGTGACTACACCTTC. Together with reference TRBV7-9 and TRBJ1-2, the CDR3 gives the full variable domain: DTGVSQNPRHKITKRGQNVTFRCDPISEHNRLYWYRQTLGQGPEFLTYFQNEAQLEKSRLLSDRFSAERPKGSFSTLEIQRTEQGDSAMYLCASSNKIGVSDYTFGSGTRLTVV.

The V gene is TRBV29-1, the J gene TRBJ1-1, with D uncertain. Trimming removed 6 bases at V and 7 bases at J, with 15 bases between. CDR1 SQVTM and CDR2 ANQGSEA come from the germline V gene. This CDR3 contains 12 residues. CDR3 DNA sequence: TGCAGCGTGCCCTCGTGGACCGGTGAAGCTTTCTTT. Encoded protein: CSVPSWTGEAFF.

A few counts support this clone. The V and J genes are TRBV15 and TRBJ2-1; a weak D match, TRBD1 (6 bases). The germline gives CDR1 LNHNV, CDR2 YYDKDF (reference sequence). The V gene lost 5 bases and the J gene lost 2 bases, with 10 bases spanning the gap. CDR3 size: 14 residues. The DNA of the CDR3 is TGTGCCACCAGCGGAGGACAGACCTACAATGAGCAGTTCTTC. This sequence encodes CATSGGQTYNEQFF.

The rearrangement links TRBV2 to TRBJ2-3, with TRBD2 matching over 11 bases. The CDR3 spans 15 residues. Germline V gene data show CDR1 as SNHLY and CDR2 as FYNNEI. V shed 6 bases, J shed 0 bases, and the junction held 2 bases outside the gene matches. CDR3 residues: CASRASGRSTDTQYF. CDR3 sequence (DNA): TGTGCCAGCAGGGCTAGCGGGAGGAGCACAGATACGCAGTATTTT.

The chain uses TRBV2 and TRBJ1-2; TRBD1 is a possible D gene (5 bases). This CDR3 region has 13 residues. Per the germline V gene, CDR1 is SNHLY and CDR2 is FYNNEI. Trimming stripped 7 bases from V and 2 bases from J, with 11 bases between. The CDR3 sequence is CASMRGINYGYTF. For the CDR3, the DNA is TGTGCCAGCATGAGGGGCATAAACTATGGCTACACCTTC.

The chain recombines TRBV28 with TRBJ2-3; TRBD2 aligns across 11 bases. Germline-derived CDR1 and CDR2 are MDHEN and SYDVKM. With V trimmed by 4 bases and J by 7 bases, 7 bases remained unmatched. There are 15 residues in the CDR3. The CDR3 spells CASSYGSGGVNTQYF. CDR3 nucleotides: TGTGCCAGCAGTTACGGTAGCGGGGGGGTAAATACGCAGTATTTT.

The J gene is TRBJ2-6, the V gene TRBV24-1; D is ambiguous. The V and J ends lost 4 bases and 4 bases respectively, with 13 bases between them. This CDR3 spans 16 amino acids. Germline CDR1 KGHDR, CDR2 SFDVKD. CDR3 amino acids: CATSEKNPPGANVLTF. CDR3 coding DNA: TGTGCCACCAGTGAAAAGAACCCCCCCGGGGCCAACGTCCTGACTTTC.

This clone was found once. The chain has TRBV3-1 (or the pseudogene TRBV3-2) and TRBJ1-2; maybe TRBD1 (5 bases). The germline gives CDR1 LGHDT, CDR2 YNNKEL (reference sequence). This CDR3 region has 15 residues. Trimming left V 0 bases short and J 4 bases short, with 12 bases between. The CDR3 protein is CASSQEGVRGYGYTF. The CDR3, as DNA: TGTGCCAGCAGCCAAGAAGGGGTGCGGGGCTATGGCTACACCTTC.

This clone was found a few times. The chain carries TRBV28 and TRBJ1-2, with D unclear. The CDR3 loop spans 14 amino acids. From germline, CDR1 is MDHEN and CDR2 SYDVKM. V lost 3 bases and J 4 bases, leaving 12 bases between the germline ends. This chain's CDR3 is CASSLGTGPYGYTF. The CDR3 nucleotides read TGTGCCAGCAGTTTGGGTACGGGCCCCTATGGCTACACCTTC.

This chain uses TRBV19 with TRBJ2-7, with D possibly matching TRBD1 (6 bases). V lost 6 bases, J lost 3 bases, and 18 bases lay in between. This CDR3 spans 15 amino acids. Germline values: CDR1 LNHDA, CDR2 SQIVND (reference sequence). The DNA for the CDR3 is TGTGCCAGTAGCAAATCCCAGGGGATTGTCTACGAGCAGTACTTC. This gives the protein CASSKSQGIVYEQYF.

The chain has TRBV4-1 and TRBJ1-1, with 7 bases that match TRBD1. The CDR3 consists of 16 residues. V was pared by 4 bases and J by 2 bases, with 10 bases of the junction left unmatched. The V gene's germline CDR1 is MGHRA and CDR2 YSYEKL. As DNA, the CDR3 is TGCGCCAGCAGCCCCAACCAGGGACAGACAAACACTGAAGCTTTCTTT. Its translation: CASSPNQGQTNTEAFF.

This sequence joins TRBV28 and TRBJ1-3, with 9 bases lining up with TRBD1. The CDR3 loop spans 18 amino acids. The trim removed 3 bases at V and 0 bases at J, leaving 9 bases unmatched. From germline, CDR1 is MDHEN and CDR2 SYDVKM. The CDR3 spells CASSFGGTGQGSGNTIYF. CDR3 in DNA: TGTGCCAGCAGTTTCGGTGGGACAGGGCAGGGCTCTGGAAACACCATATATTTT.

V is TRBV9 and J is TRBJ2-7; 9 positions agree with TRBD2. Looked up from germline, CDR1 is SGDLS and CDR2 is YYNGEE. After removal of 4 bases from V and 3 bases from J, the junction contained 8 bases not matched to a gene. The CDR3 consists of 15 residues. The CDR3 loop reads CASSPGTSRYYEQYF. CDR3 nucleotides: TGTGCCAGCAGCCCAGGGACTAGCCGATACTACGAGCAGTACTTC.

V usage is TRBV3-1 (or the pseudogene TRBV3-2) and J usage is TRBJ2-1, with D unclear. This CDR3 has 12 residues. Trimming shortened V by 4 bases and J by 8 bases, and 9 bases separated the two germline ends. Germline CDR1 reads LGHDT; CDR2 reads YNNKEL (reference sequence). Here the CDR3 DNA reads TGTGCCAGCAGCCTCCTGGGTGATGAGCAGTTCTTC. This codes for CASSLLGDEQFF.

V and J are TRBV12-3 or TRBV12-4 and TRBJ2-3; D unclear. The CDR3 runs 12 residues. Trimming took off 2 bases at V and 4 bases at J, with 4 bases between the two ends. CDR3 sequence: CASSLSADTQYF. CDR3 sequence (DNA): TGTGCCAGCAGTTTATCAGCAGATACGCAGTATTTT.